The 14 T cell receptor beta chains listed next were all sequenced from one sample in a study of blood T cell repertoires in COVID-19 (dated by TCRdb to 2020 to 2021). Library construction relied on the immunoSEQ multiplex PCR assay. Held by TCRdb, this immuneACCESS table contains in-frame sequences only and omits some clones. Under half of the omission traces to an unresolved V gene where checked; the cause of the rest is unknown. The sample table contains around 300,000 clones; only one count was recorded for 89% of them. The top ten clones comprise approximately 0.85% of the sample. Sequenced material: peripheral blood. The receptors here all came from a woman aged 40 to 49 who had recovered from COVID-19.

The V call is TRBV21-1, the J call TRBJ2-7; the table calls TRBD1, which could not be checked here. TRBV21-1 is noted as a pseudogene. There are 14 residues in the CDR3. This CDR3 is CASSNCKGVGEQYF. The CDR3 DNA follows: TGTGCCAGCAGCAATTGTAAAGGGGTCGGCGAGCAGTACTTC.

The genes are TRBV3-1 (or the pseudogene TRBV3-2) and TRBJ1-1; the D is unclear. This CDR3 spans 14 amino acids. V was shortened by 1 base and J by 5 bases, with 11 bases between the two germline ends. Germline V gene sequence: CDR1 LGHDT, CDR2 YNNKEL (reference sequence). The CDR3 loop is CASSQAIGETEAFF. In nucleotides, the CDR3 is TGTGCCAGCAGCCAAGCGATTGGGGAGACTGAAGCTTTCTTT.

As for this clone: A junction end diverges from the germline sequence, so it may reflect a read error. V and J are TRBV2 and TRBJ2-5; tentative D call: TRBD2 (6 bases). CDR3 size: 14 residues. CDR1 is SNHLY, CDR2 FYNNEI, per germline. The DNA for the CDR3 is TGTGCCAGCAGGAGGGGCGGGAACCAAGAGGCCCAGTACTTC. This sequence encodes CASRRGGNQEAQYF.

This clone was recorded only once. The chain joins TRBV29-1 to TRBJ1-2; D may be TRBD1 (5 bases). Germline assignment: CDR1 SQVTM and CDR2 ANQGSEA. Trimming stripped 4 bases from V and 3 bases from J, with 21 bases between. The CDR3 runs to 16 residues. The chain's CDR3 is CSVAPHLNRRDYGYTF. The CDR3 DNA sequence: TGCAGCGTTGCCCCACACCTAAACAGGCGCGACTATGGCTACACCTTC.

The V gene is TRBV7-8, the J gene TRBJ2-7, with TRBD2 matching 10 bases. With 0 bases clipped from V and 6 bases from J, the junction kept 5 bases outside the gene matches. CDR3 length: 15 amino acids. Germline assignment: CDR1 SGHVS and CDR2 FQNEAQ. In DNA, the CDR3 is TGTGCCAGCAGCTTAGCCCTAGCGGGAGTCTCCGAGCAGTACTTC. Its translation is CASSLALAGVSEQYF.

The CDR3 spells CASSPLQDRPEKLFF. CDR3 coding DNA: TGTGCCAGCTCACCGCTACAGGATCGACCTGAAAAACTGTTTTTT. The chain employs TRBV18 and TRBJ1-4; tentatively, D is TRBD1 (5 bases). Deletions cut 3 bases from V and 7 bases from J, with 15 bases between. CDR1 KGHSH and CDR2 LQKENI come from the germline V gene. The CDR3 spans 15 residues.

This rearrangement joins TRBV7-9 to TRBJ2-7; TRBD1 aligns across 8 bases. J was trimmed by 3 bases and V by 5 bases; bases with no gene match: 6. The CDR3 runs to 14 residues. CDR1 SEHNR and CDR2 FQNEAQ come from the germline V gene (reference sequence). This chain's CDR3 is CASSPRQGSYEQYF. The CDR3 DNA sequence: TGTGCCAGCAGCCCCCGACAGGGGAGCTACGAGCAGTACTTC. The entire variable domain, with the rest obtained from reference TRBV7-9 and TRBJ2-7, is as follows: DTGVSQNPRHKITKRGQNVTFRCDPISEHNRLYWYRQTLGQGPEFLTYFQNEAQLEKSRLLSDRFSAERPKGSFSTLEIQRTEQGDSAMYLCASSPRQGSYEQYFGPGTRLTVT.

The chain combines TRBV6-1 with TRBJ1-2; D perhaps matches TRBD1 (6 bases). CDR1 is MNHNS, CDR2 SASEGT, per germline. This CDR3 has 16 residues. The V end was cut by 3 bases, the J end by 4 bases, with 18 bases between. The CDR3 bases are TGTGCCAGCAGTGACCTAGGGGGAACGGGTGGCTATGGCTACACCTTC. Its translation is CASSDLGGTGGYGYTF.

The genes are TRBV19 and TRBJ2-1; D remains ambiguous. Germline values: CDR1 LNHDA, CDR2 SQIVND (reference sequence). The ends were cut back, 7 bases at V and 0 bases at J, with 13 bases in the middle. The CDR3 extends over 15 amino acids. The chain's CDR3 is CASTPRWSSYNEQFF. In nucleotides, the CDR3 is TGTGCCAGTACCCCTAGGTGGAGCTCCTACAATGAGCAGTTCTTC.

This sequence joins TRBV10-3 and TRBJ2-3, with D possibly matching TRBD2 (5 bases). The CDR3 has 14 residues. The V gene's germline CDR1 is ENHRY and CDR2 SYGVKD. V dropped 3 bases and J dropped 0 bases, with 7 bases sitting between them. The CDR3 coding sequence is TGTGCCATCAGTGAACAGCGGAGCACAGATACGCAGTATTTT. Its translation: CAISEQRSTDTQYF.

The rearrangement joins TRBV18 to TRBJ2-1; D not resolved. The germline V and J ends were trimmed by 2 bases and 0 bases, with 11 bases remaining between them. Germline V gives CDR1 KGHSH, CDR2 LQKENI. There are 16 residues in the CDR3. For the CDR3, the DNA is TGTGCCAGCTCACCAACCGGGTATGGCTCCTACAATGAGCAGTTCTTC. Translating it yields CASSPTGYGSYNEQFF.

This chain links TRBV3-1 (or the pseudogene TRBV3-2) with TRBJ2-3, with D possibly being TRBD2 (5 bases). V lost 3 bases, J lost 0 bases, and 13 bases lay in between. This CDR3 comprises 16 residues. Germline V gives CDR1 LGHDT, CDR2 YNNKEL (reference sequence). The CDR3: CASSQGGRTSTDTQYF. Written as DNA, the CDR3 is TGTGCCAGCAGCCAGGGCGGGCGCACTAGCACAGATACGCAGTATTTT.

The chain couples TRBV28 to TRBJ2-1; TRBD2 matches at 7 bases. Germline loops: CDR1 MDHEN, CDR2 SYDVKM. The junction had 8 bases not matched to a gene; V was cut back by 5 bases and J by 1 base. This CDR3 has 16 amino acids. The chain's CDR3 is CASSTSRAGSYNEQFF. The CDR3 nucleotides are TGTGCCAGCAGTACGTCCAGAGCGGGATCCTACAATGAGCAGTTCTTC.

This chain joins TRBV30 and TRBJ1-4; unclear D gene. Trimming pared 0 bases from V and 0 bases from J, leaving 5 bases between. The germline CDR1 and CDR2 sequences are GTSNPN and SVGIG (reference sequence). CDR3 size: 14 residues. DNA of the CDR3: TGTGCCTGGAGTGTCTCAGCAACTAATGAAAAACTGTTTTTT. It specifies CAWSVSATNEKLFF.